This TCR beta chain derives from a study of blood T cell repertoires in COVID-19. Authors' processing steps: From reference gene primer amplification, estimates of nucleated cell counts were derived. The repertoire was sequenced with immunoSEQ multiplex PCR; TCRdb's copy has only in-frame clones and lacks some. From that table come the V and J calls and clone size; the DNA was used to work out D and trimming. Here the sample spans 250,000 or so clones, roughly 89% being singletons. CDR1 and CDR2 from the germline V gene are MDHEN and SYDVKM. Trimming removed 6 bases from V and 5 bases from J; junction bases left unmatched: 13. The length of the CDR3 is 16 residues.

This receptor was identified in a middle-aged woman who had recovered from COVID-19. The V gene is TRBV28, the J gene TRBJ2-5; 9 bases fit TRBD2. Input material: peripheral blood. The CDR3 sequence is CASSLNGGGALETQYF. CDR3 DNA: TGTGCCAGCAGCTTGAACGGCGGGGGGGCTCTGGAGACCCAGTACTTC. Using reference TRBV28 and TRBJ2-5 for the parts outside the CDR3, the full variable domain is DVKVTQSSRYLVKRTGEKVFLECVQDMDHENMFWYRQDPGLGLRLIYFSYDVKMKEKGDIPEGYSVSREKKERFSLILESASTNQTSMYLCASSLNGGGALETQYFGPGTRLLVL.